This T cell receptor beta chain was recorded in a study of siplizumab effects on memory and regulatory T cells. Regarding the study as a whole: Of the alloreactive clones, only a minor fraction mapped to unstimulated subsets. Alloreactive sequences whose origin lay in unstimulated CD4+ memory cells were significantly reduced by siplizumab. In unstimulated cells, naive T cells appeared more diverse than memory T cells and seemed major alloresponse contributors.

Libraries were prepared by immunoSEQ multiplex PCR; TCRdb keeps only in-frame clonotypes and omits some of them. The data contain about 100,000 clones, roughly nine tenths of them singletons. The V end was cut by 5 bases, the J end by 6 bases, with 20 bases between. CDR3 length equals 15 residues. The germline V gene encodes CDR1 MDHEN and CDR2 SYDVKM. A word on this clone: Its antigen is not identified.

The genes are TRBV28 and TRBJ2-7, with a possible D match to TRBD2 (6 bases). The sequenced sample was Tregs sorted from blood. This receptor was obtained from a human donor in good health. The CDR3 here is CASSPSPEGLVEQYF. The CDR3, as DNA: TGTGCCAGCAGTCCCTCCCCGGAGGGCCTAGTCGAGCAGTACTTC.